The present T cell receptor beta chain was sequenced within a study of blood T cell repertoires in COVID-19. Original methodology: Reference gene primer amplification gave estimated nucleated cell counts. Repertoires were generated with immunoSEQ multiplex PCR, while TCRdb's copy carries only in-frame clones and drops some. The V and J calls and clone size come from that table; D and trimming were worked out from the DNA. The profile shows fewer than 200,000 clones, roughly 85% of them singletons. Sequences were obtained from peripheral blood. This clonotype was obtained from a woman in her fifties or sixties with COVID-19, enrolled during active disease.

The CDR3 DNA is TGTGCCAGCAGCTCTGATACCGGGAGGGAGAACACTGAAGCTTTCTTT. This encodes CASSSDTGRENTEAFF. The chain is built from TRBV7-9 and TRBJ1-1; D gene ambiguous. V lost 4 bases to trimming and J lost 1 base, with 16 bases between them. Germline CDR1 and CDR2: SEHNR and FQNEAQ (reference sequence). The CDR3 extends over 16 amino acids.